The sample holds one count of the clone carrying this TCR beta chain. This sample was taken from a study of blood T cell repertoires in COVID-19. The germline V gene encodes CDR1 MNHEY and CDR2 SVGAGI. This CDR3 region has 15 residues. V was shortened by 5 bases and J by 2 bases, with 13 bases between the two germline ends. The protocol was immunoSEQ multiplex PCR, while the TCRdb copy is restricted to in-frame clones and leaves out a portion. In the table there are some 200,000 clones, around 90% of which are singletons. Sequenced: PBMCs or T cells enriched from blood (not recorded which). The chain uses TRBV6-5 and TRBJ1-5; maybe TRBD1 (5 bases). The receptor was derived from a man aged 25-40 years in a cohort exposed to, infected with or recovered from COVID-19 (not recorded which). This chain's CDR3 is CASSLGPVGNQPQHF. The CDR3 region has the DNA TGTGCCAGCAGTCTGGGGCCGGTCGGCAATCAGCCCCAGCATTTT.